Listed below are T cell receptor beta chains from one sample, sequenced in a study of T cell changes during pregnancy in multiple sclerosis. TCRdb keeps only in-frame clones here, not all; method: immunoSEQ multiplex PCR. Of tens of thousands of clones detected, more than 75% appear once; the ten largest clones hold around 7.3%. The specimen was CD8+ T cells from peripheral blood mononuclear cells, collected in the third trimester of pregnancy. The receptors were sampled from a female donor with multiple sclerosis, enrolled in a pregnancy study. Both conserved end residues are part of each CDR3. Fields, in order: D gene, clone size, V gene, J gene, CDR3 DNA, CDR3 protein. The D gene is left open where the match is weak. Clone size is not always given. Where it is, it says once, few, many or a class for expanded clones.

d_call: NA; clone_size: NA; v_call: TRBV28; j_call: TRBJ2-5; cdr3_nt: TGTGCCAGCAGTTTAAGGCGGGCGCAAGAGACCCAGTACTTC; cdr3_aa: CASSLRRAQETQYF
d_call: NA; clone_size: NA; v_call: TRBV15; j_call: TRBJ2-1; cdr3_nt: TGTGCCACCAGCAGAGTTCGGGACACTTACAATGAGCAGTTCTTC; cdr3_aa: CATSRVRDTYNEQFF
d_call: NA; clone_size: NA; v_call: TRBV2; j_call: TRBJ2-1; cdr3_nt: TGTGCCAGCAGTGAGTCTGTCTACAATGAGCAGTTCTTC; cdr3_aa: CASSESVYNEQFF
d_call: NA; clone_size: NA; v_call: TRBV2; j_call: TRBJ2-5; cdr3_nt: TGTGCCAGCAGTTACGGGGGTGGGGAAGAGACCCAGTACTTC; cdr3_aa: CASSYGGGEETQYF
d_call: NA; clone_size: NA; v_call: TRBV27; j_call: TRBJ2-7; cdr3_nt: TGTGCCAGCAGTCCGATTCGGGTTTCCTACGAGCAGTACTTC; cdr3_aa: CASSPIRVSYEQYF
d_call: TRBD1; clone_size: NA; v_call: TRBV29-1; j_call: TRBJ1-2; cdr3_nt: TGCAGCGTTGAAGATCTTTTGGGGGAGGGACAGGTGTTCTATGGCTACACCTTC; cdr3_aa: CSVEDLLGEGQVFYGYTF
d_call: TRBD2; clone_size: NA; v_call: TRBV7-2; j_call: TRBJ2-5; cdr3_nt: TGTGCCAGCAGCTATAGCGGGCGGCGGGGCCAAGAGACCCAGTACTTC; cdr3_aa: CASSYSGRRGQETQYF
d_call: TRBD1; clone_size: NA; v_call: TRBV30; j_call: TRBJ2-7; cdr3_nt: TGTGCCTGGAATGGTGCAGGGGGCTACGAGCAGTACTTC; cdr3_aa: CAWNGAGGYEQYF
d_call: NA; clone_size: NA; v_call: TRBV5-6; j_call: TRBJ2-3; cdr3_nt: TGTGCCAGCGAAGGGGGCACAGATACGCAGTATTTT; cdr3_aa: CASEGGTDTQYF
d_call: TRBD1; clone_size: NA; v_call: TRBV27; j_call: TRBJ1-5; cdr3_nt: TGTGCCAGCAGTCCCCTAAGGGGGCACGGCAATCAGCCCCAGCATTTT; cdr3_aa: CASSPLRGHGNQPQHF
d_call: TRBD1; clone_size: once; v_call: TRBV2; j_call: TRBJ1-6; cdr3_nt: TGTGCCAGCACCCGGGACAGGGGGCCCGGGATTTCACCCCTCCACTTT; cdr3_aa: CASTRDRGPGISPLHF
d_call: NA; clone_size: NA; v_call: TRBV27; j_call: TRBJ1-1; cdr3_nt: TGTGCCAGCAGTTGGACGGGGATGAACACTGAAGCTTTCTTT; cdr3_aa: CASSWTGMNTEAFF
d_call: TRBD1; clone_size: NA; v_call: TRBV11-2; j_call: TRBJ1-1; cdr3_nt: TGTGCCAGCAAGACAGGGGTAACATCTGAAGCTTTCTTT; cdr3_aa: CASKTGVTSEAFF
d_call: NA; clone_size: once; v_call: TRBV18; j_call: TRBJ1-1; cdr3_nt: TGTGCCAGCTCCCCCTTAACAGGGAAATTAGACACTGAAGCTTTCTTT; cdr3_aa: CASSPLTGKLDTEAFF